A selection of T cell receptor beta chains follows, all from one sample in a study of human T cells and chemical hapten exposure. TCRdb re-called the RACE reads with MiXCR, one entry per CDR3 protein. The table lists 100,000 to 150,000 distinct CDR3 sequences, 10% to 12% of them singletons. Sequences were derived from whole blood, sampled in connection with sensitization to the hapten diphenylcyclopropenone (DPC). These TCRs come from a woman aged 45 to 65 with alopecia areata. Some clones in this sample may be carry-over from other donors' samples. The conserved cysteine and the conserved F or W are not part of the CDR3 here.

v_call | cdr3_aa
TRBV7-2 | ASSTRQAVT
TRBV29-1 | SVEGGQVFSYNEQF
TRBV12-3/TRBV12-4 | ASSLGTVYNEQF
TRBV5-1 | ASSLGGGGVRDTQY
TRBV7-2 | ASSTGGTLDNEQF
TRBV5-6 | ASRSGQGSYEQY
TRBV7-3 | ASSLTQRETQY
TRBV18 | ASSPGSNQPQH
TRBV20-1 | SARGMTSGILRGGEQY
TRBV20-1 | SARAGRGGYEQY
TRBV4-1 | ASSQALPETQY
TRBV29-1 | SVVRGRTEAF
TRBV12-3/TRBV12-4 | ASSTMYQETQY
TRBV10-3 | AIRRTSGGSTDTQY
TRBV2 | ASTEDLYRGNQPQH
TRBV5-6 | ASSLLGGEEADTQY
TRBV29-1 | SASRGPVDEQF
TRBV4-3 | ASSQDPGGTDTQY
TRBV6-4 | ATRSSGNTGELF